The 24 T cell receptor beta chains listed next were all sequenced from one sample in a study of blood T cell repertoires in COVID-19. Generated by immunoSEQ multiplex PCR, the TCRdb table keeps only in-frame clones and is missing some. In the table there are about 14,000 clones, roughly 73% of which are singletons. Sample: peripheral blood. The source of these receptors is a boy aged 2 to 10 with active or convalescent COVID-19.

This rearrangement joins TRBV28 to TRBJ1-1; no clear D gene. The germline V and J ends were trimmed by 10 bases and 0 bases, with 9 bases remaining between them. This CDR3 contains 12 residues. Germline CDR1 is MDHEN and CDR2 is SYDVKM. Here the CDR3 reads CATIPMNTEAFF. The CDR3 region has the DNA TGTGCCACCATCCCTATGAACACTGAAGCTTTCTTT. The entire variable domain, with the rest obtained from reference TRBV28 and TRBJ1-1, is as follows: DVKVTQSSRYLVKRTGEKVFLECVQDMDHENMFWYRQDPGLGLRLIYFSYDVKMKEKGDIPEGYSVSREKKERFSLILESASTNQTSMYLCATIPMNTEAFFGQGTRLTVV.

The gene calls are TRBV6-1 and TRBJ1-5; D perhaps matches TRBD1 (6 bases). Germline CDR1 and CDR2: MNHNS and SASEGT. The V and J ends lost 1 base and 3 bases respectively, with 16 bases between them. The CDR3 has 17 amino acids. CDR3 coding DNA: TGTGCCAGCAGTGAAGGCGTCCGGGACACATTCAATCAGCCCCAGCATTTT. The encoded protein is CASSEGVRDTFNQPQHF.

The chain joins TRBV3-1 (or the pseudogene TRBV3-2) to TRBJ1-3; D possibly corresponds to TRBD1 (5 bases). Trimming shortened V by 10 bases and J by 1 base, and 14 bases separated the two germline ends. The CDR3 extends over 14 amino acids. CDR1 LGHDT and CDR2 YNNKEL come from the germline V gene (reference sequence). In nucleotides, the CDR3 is TGTGCCACCAGGGCTGGAGGTTCTGGAAACACCATATATTTT. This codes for CATRAGGSGNTIYF.

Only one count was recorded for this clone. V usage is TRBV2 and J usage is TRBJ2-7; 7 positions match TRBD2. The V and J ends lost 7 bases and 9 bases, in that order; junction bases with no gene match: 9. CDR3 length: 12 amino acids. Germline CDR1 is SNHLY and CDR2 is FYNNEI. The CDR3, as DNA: TGTGCCAGCACCCTGCGGGAGACGGGGCAGTACTTC. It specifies CASTLRETGQYF.

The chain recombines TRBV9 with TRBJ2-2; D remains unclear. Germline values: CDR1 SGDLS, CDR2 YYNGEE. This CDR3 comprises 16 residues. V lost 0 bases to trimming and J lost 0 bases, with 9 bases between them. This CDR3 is CASSVVGLANTGELFF. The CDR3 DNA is TGTGCCAGCAGCGTAGTGGGCCTCGCGAACACCGGGGAGCTGTTTTTT.

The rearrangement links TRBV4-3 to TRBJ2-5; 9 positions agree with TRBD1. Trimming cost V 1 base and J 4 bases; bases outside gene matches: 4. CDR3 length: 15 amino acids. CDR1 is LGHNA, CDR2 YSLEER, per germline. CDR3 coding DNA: TGCGCCAGCAGCCAAGGGGACAGGGATGCAGAGACCCAGTACTTC. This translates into CASSQGDRDAETQYF.

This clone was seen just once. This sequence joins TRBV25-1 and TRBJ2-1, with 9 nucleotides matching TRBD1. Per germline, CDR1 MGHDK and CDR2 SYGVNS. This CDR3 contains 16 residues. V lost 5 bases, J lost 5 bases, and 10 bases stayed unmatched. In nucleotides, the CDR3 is TGTGCCAGCAGTTCTCACCCGGGACAGGGAAACAATGAGCAGTTCTTC. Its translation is CASSSHPGQGNNEQFF. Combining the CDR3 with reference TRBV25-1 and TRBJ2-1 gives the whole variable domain EADIYQTPRYLVIGTGKKITLECSQTMGHDKMYWYQQDPGMELHLIHYSYGVNSTEKGDLSSESTVSRIRTEHFPLTLESARPSHTSQYLCASSSHPGQGNNEQFFGPGTRLTVL.

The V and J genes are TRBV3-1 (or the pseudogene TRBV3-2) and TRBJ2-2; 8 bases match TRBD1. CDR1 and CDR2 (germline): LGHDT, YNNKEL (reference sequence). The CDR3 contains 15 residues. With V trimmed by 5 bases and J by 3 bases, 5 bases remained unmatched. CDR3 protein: CASSSQGVDTGELFF. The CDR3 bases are TGTGCCAGCAGCTCACAGGGGGTAGACACCGGGGAGCTGTTTTTT.

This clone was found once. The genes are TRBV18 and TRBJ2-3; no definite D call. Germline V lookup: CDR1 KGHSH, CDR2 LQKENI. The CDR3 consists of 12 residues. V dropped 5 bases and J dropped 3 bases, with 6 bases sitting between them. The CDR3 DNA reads TGTGCCAGCTCATCTCGGACAGATACGCAGTATTTT. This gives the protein CASSSRTDTQYF.

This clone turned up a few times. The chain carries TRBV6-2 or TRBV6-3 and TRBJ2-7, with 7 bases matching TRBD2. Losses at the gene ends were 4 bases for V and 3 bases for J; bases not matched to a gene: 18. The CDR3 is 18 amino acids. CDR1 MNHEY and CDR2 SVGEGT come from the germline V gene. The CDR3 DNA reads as TGTGCCAGCAGTTCACAGCTTATGGGAGGGCCTAGAGGCTACGAGCAGTACTTC. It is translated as CASSSQLMGGPRGYEQYF.

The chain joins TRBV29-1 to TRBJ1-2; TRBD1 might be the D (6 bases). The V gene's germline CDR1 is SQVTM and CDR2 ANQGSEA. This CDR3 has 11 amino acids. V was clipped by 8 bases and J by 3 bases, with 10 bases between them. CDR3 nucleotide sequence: TGCAGCATGACAGGAGACTATGGCTACACCTTC. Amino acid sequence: CSMTGDYGYTF.

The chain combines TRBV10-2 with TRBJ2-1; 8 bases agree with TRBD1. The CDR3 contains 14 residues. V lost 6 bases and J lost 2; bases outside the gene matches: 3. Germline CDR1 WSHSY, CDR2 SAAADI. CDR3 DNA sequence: TGCGCCAGCAGGGACAGGGCGACCTACAATGAGCAGTTCTTC. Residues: CASRDRATYNEQFF.

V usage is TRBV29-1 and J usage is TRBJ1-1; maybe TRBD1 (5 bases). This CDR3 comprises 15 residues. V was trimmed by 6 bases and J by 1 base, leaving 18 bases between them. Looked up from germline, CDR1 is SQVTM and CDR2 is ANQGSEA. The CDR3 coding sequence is TGCAGCGTACCAGGGAGGGAGTCGGCGAACACTGAAGCTTTCTTT. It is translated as CSVPGRESANTEAFF.

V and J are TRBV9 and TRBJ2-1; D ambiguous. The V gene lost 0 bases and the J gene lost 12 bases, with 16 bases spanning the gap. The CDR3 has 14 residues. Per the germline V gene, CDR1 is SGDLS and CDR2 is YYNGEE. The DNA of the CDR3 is TGTGCCAGCAGCGTAGGAGAGACTGCCCGCTGGCAGTTCTTC. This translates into CASSVGETARWQFF.

CDR3 DNA: TGCAGCGTTGAAGATCGGGCTAGCGGGAGTGAGAATGAGCAGTTCTTC. This codes for CSVEDRASGSENEQFF. The genes are TRBV29-1 and TRBJ2-1; 10 bases are shared with TRBD2. Germline V gene sequence: CDR1 SQVTM, CDR2 ANQGSEA. J lost 7 bases, V lost 0 bases, and 9 bases had no gene match. This CDR3 has 16 residues.

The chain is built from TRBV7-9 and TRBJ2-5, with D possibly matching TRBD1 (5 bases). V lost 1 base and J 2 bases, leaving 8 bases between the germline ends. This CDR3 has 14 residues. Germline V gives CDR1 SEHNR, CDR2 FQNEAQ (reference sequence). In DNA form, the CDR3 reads TGTGCCAGCAGCTTAGGGCAGGGACAAGAGACCCAGTACTTC. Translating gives CASSLGQGQETQYF. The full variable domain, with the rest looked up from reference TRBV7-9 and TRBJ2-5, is DTGVSQNPRHKITKRGQNVTFRCDPISEHNRLYWYRQTLGQGPEFLTYFQNEAQLEKSRLLSDRFSAERPKGSFSTLEIQRTEQGDSAMYLCASSLGQGQETQYFGPGTRLLVL.

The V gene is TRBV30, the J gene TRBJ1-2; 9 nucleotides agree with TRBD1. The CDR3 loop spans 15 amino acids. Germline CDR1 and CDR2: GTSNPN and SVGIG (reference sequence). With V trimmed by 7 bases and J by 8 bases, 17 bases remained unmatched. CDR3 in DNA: TGTGCCTCCACCGATCTGGGACAGGGAAGGGGAGGCTACACCTTC. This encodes CASTDLGQGRGGYTF. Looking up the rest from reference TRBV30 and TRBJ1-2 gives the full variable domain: SQTIHQWPATLVQPVGSPLSLECTVEGTSNPNLYWYRQAAGRGLQLLFYSVGIGQISSEVPQNLSASRPQDRQFILSSKKLLLSDSGFYLCASTDLGQGRGGYTFGSGTRLTVV.

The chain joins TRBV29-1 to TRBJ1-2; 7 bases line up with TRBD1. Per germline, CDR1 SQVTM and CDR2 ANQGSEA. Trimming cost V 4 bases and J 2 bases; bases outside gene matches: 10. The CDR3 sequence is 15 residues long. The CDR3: CSVATGRGTNYGYTF. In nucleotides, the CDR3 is TGCAGCGTTGCAACGGGCAGGGGGACGAACTATGGCTACACCTTC.

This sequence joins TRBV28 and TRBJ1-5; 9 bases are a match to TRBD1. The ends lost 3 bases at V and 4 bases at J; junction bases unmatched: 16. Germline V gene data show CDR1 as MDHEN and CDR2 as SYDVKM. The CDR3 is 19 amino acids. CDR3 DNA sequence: TGTGCCAGCAGTTTCACCGCCCTCGGGACAGGGAGGAGGAATCAGCCCCAGCATTTT. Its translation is CASSFTALGTGRRNQPQHF.

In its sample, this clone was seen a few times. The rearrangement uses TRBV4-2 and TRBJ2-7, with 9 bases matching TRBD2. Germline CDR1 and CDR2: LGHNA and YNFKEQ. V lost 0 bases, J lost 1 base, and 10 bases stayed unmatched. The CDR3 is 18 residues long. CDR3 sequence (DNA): TGTGCCAGCAGCCAAGATACCCCGCTAGCGGGACTTTCCTACGAGCAGTACGTC. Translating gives CASSQDTPLAGLSYEQYV.

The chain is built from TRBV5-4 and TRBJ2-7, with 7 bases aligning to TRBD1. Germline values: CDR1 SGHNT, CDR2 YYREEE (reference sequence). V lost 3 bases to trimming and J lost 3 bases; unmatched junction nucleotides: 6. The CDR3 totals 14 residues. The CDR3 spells CASSSRDSYYEQYF. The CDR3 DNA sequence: TGTGCCAGCAGCTCCCGGGACAGTTACTACGAGCAGTACTTC.

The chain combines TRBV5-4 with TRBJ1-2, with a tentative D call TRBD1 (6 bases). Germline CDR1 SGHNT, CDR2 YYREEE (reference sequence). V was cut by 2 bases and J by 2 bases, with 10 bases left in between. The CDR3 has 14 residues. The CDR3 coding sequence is TGTGCCAGCAGCTTTTATCAGGGGAACTATGGCTACACCTTC. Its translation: CASSFYQGNYGYTF.

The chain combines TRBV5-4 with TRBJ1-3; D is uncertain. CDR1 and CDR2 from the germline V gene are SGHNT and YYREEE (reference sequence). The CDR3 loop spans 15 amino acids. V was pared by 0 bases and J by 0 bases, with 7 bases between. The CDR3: CASSLAPSSGNTIYF. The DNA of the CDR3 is TGTGCCAGCAGCTTGGCCCCGAGCTCTGGAAACACCATATATTTT.

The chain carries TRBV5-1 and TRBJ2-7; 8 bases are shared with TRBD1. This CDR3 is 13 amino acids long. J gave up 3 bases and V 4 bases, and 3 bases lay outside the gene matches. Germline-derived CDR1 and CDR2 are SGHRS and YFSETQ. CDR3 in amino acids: CASSTGQGYEQYF. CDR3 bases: TGCGCCAGCAGCACAGGACAGGGCTACGAGCAGTACTTC.